These 3 T cell receptor beta chains were sequenced from one sample in a study of T cell responses to AZD1222 COVID-19 vaccine. TCRdb's table, derived via immunoSEQ multiplex PCR, lists solely in-frame clones and lacks some. The sample contains around 160,000 clones, roughly nine tenths of which appear only once. This specimen consisted of peripheral blood, obtained 28 days after the second AZD1222 dose. These receptors all come from an adult who received the AZD1222 COVID-19 vaccine.

The CDR3 DNA reads as TGTGCCAGCAGCACGAAGCCTACCTACGAGCAGTACTTC. This codes for CASSTKPTYEQYF. The chain joins TRBV21-1 to TRBJ2-7; whether TRBD2, the table's D call, matches the DNA was not checked. TRBV21-1 is listed as a pseudogene. The CDR3 runs to 13 residues.

The rearrangement joins TRBV5-1 to TRBJ1-1; no firm D call. Trimming left V 4 bases short and J 1 base short, with 14 bases between. This CDR3 is built from 15 residues. Per germline, CDR1 SGHRS and CDR2 YFSETQ. The CDR3: CASSTKTGENTEAFF. The DNA of the CDR3 is TGCGCCAGCAGCACTAAAACTGGGGAGAACACTGAAGCTTTCTTT. The full variable domain, completed using reference TRBV5-1 and TRBJ1-1, is KAGVTQTPRYLIKTRGQQVTLSCSPISGHRSVSWYQQTPGQGLQFLFEYFSETQRNKGNFPGRFSGRQFSNSRSEMNVSTLELGDSALYLCASSTKTGENTEAFFGQGTRLTVV.

This clone rates as medium-sized. The CDR3 sequence: CASSIRQGNYGYTF. Written as DNA, the CDR3 is TGTGCCAGTAGTATTCGTCAGGGTAACTATGGCTACACCTTC. V and J are TRBV19 and TRBJ1-2; D may be TRBD1 (5 bases). V lost 3 bases to trimming and J lost 1 base, with 9 bases between them. In germline, CDR1 is LNHDA, CDR2 SQIVND (reference sequence). The CDR3 has 14 amino acids.